This record concerns one TCR beta chain sequence. This entry belongs to a study of blood T cell repertoires in COVID-19. Study background: T cells, B-cell-depleted T cells, or PBMCs provided the cDNA or gDNA that served as material.

V shed 5 bases and J shed 6 bases, with 13 bases lying between them. The CDR3 spans 14 residues. The germline gives CDR1 SGHTA, CDR2 FQGNSA. Sequencing used immunoSEQ multiplex PCR; TCRdb keeps in-frame clones, though not all of them. The top ten hold roughly 1.2% of the sample, which has under 95,000 clones, approximately 78% seen once. Sequenced sample: peripheral blood. The receptor comes from a woman of 80 years or more with acute or convalescent COVID-19. The chain couples TRBV7-2 to TRBJ2-2; no definite D call. CDR3 loop: CASSLRLAAGELFF. The CDR3 DNA sequence: TGTGCCAGCAGCCTACGACTTGCCGCCGGGGAGCTGTTTTTT.